This entry describes one T cell receptor (beta chain). What it recognizes is unknown. The sample originates from a study of beta chain features in type 1 diabetes. Background on the study: Sorted cells from all samples, numbering roughly 100,000,000, were examined.

Donors underwent one heparinised blood draw, around 120 mL on average. Purities in excess of 98% were seen in all sorted populations. Study-wide findings and caveats: The study found that naive, central memory and Treg TCRB repertoires appeared more similar in patients than in healthy donors.

Reverse transcription of all isolated RNA meant that expressed TCRB transcripts were sequenced. Measured with immunoSEQ multiplex PCR; TCRdb has only the in-frame clones, and not every one. The sample yields 250,000 to 350,000 clones, roughly 9.6% seen once. This CDR3 contains 14 residues. V lost 0 bases and J lost 4; bases outside the gene matches: 0. Germline CDR1 reads MNHEY; CDR2 reads SVGAGI. The V call is TRBV6-5, the J call TRBJ2-7; the match to TRBD1 covers 10 bases. The sequencing sample was made of naive CD4+ T cells from blood. The TCR sequence derives from a woman in her twenties or thirties in good health. The CDR3 nucleotides are TGTGCCAGCAGTTACTCGGACAGGGGGTACGAGCAGTACTTC. Protein: CASSYSDRGYEQYF.